Presented here are 20 T cell receptor beta chains from one specimen sequenced in a study of shared clonotypes between healthy human individuals. Sequenced by immunoSEQ multiplex PCR; TCRdb stores in-frame clones only, minus some. Here the sample spans a few million clones, 85% to 95% being singletons. The sequenced sample was naive CD4+ T cells from PBMCs. Subset defined: CD45RA+ positively selected. Receptors were obtained from a man younger than 35 in good health. Some clones in this sample may be carry-over from other donors' samples.

The chain joins TRBV19 to TRBJ2-1, with D maybe TRBD1 (6 bases). CDR1 is LNHDA and CDR2 is SQIVND in the germline V gene (reference sequence). The CDR3 runs to 13 residues. The V end lost 9 bases, the J end lost 6 bases, and 15 bases lay between the germline ends. In DNA form, the CDR3 reads TGTGCCAGCGACAGCCTAGGGGGCAATGAGCAGTTCTTC. Its protein is CASDSLGGNEQFF.

About this clone: Germline and junction disagree at one end, which may indicate a read error. V is TRBV2 and J is TRBJ2-3; D not resolved. Germline V gives CDR1 SNHLY, CDR2 FYNNEI. The CDR3 length is 13 residues. The DNA of the CDR3 is TGTGCCAGCAGTGAATTATTGAGTTCGGGCTATCCCTGG. Residues: CASSELLSSGYPW.

The gene calls are TRBV7-3 and TRBJ2-2; unclear D gene. This CDR3 comprises 12 residues. Germline CDR1 and CDR2: SGHTA and FQGTGA. Trimming removed 3 bases from V and 13 bases from J, with 12 bases in between. The CDR3 spells CASSFDPTSLFF. DNA of the CDR3: TGTGCCAGCAGCTTCGACCCAACGTCGCTGTTTTTT.

The rearrangement joins TRBV5-4 to TRBJ2-5, with 8 bases that match TRBD1. CDR1 is SGHNT and CDR2 is YYREEE in the germline V gene (reference sequence). The J segment lost 5 bases and the V segment lost 4 bases, leaving 13 bases of the junction unmatched. This CDR3 comprises 16 residues. In DNA, the CDR3 is TGTGCCAGCAGCCCGAAACCGGGACAGGCGGCGGAGACCCAGTACTTC. Protein: CASSPKPGQAAETQYF.

The chain is built from TRBV13 and TRBJ2-7, with TRBD2 matching over 12 bases. Germline V lookup: CDR1 PRHDT, CDR2 FYEKMQ (reference sequence). The CDR3 runs 17 residues. Trimming removed 5 bases from V and 2 bases from J; junction bases left unmatched: 10. CDR3 nucleotide sequence: TGTGCCAGCAGCCCACTAGGACTAGCGGGACGCACCTACGAGCAGTACTTC. Translating it yields CASSPLGLAGRTYEQYF.

The V gene is TRBV5-5, the J gene TRBJ2-7, with 9 positions matching TRBD1. The length of the CDR3 is 16 residues. CDR1 is SGHKS and CDR2 is YYEKEE in the germline V gene (reference sequence). The ends lost 0 bases at V and 6 bases at J; junction bases unmatched: 10. DNA of the CDR3: TGTGCCAGCAGCTTGGATGCGGGACAGGGTTTTGTCGAGCAGTACTTC. It yields the protein CASSLDAGQGFVEQYF. Full variable domain (missing parts from reference TRBV5-5 and TRBJ2-7): DAGVTQSPTHLIKTRGQQVTLRCSPISGHKSVSWYQQVLGQGPQFIFQYYEKEERGRGNFPDRFSARQFPNYSSELNVNALLLGDSALYLCASSLDAGQGFVEQYFGPGTRLTVT.

The CDR3: CASSQYGTSEYNEQFF. The CDR3 nucleotides are TGCGCCAGCAGCCAATACGGGACTAGCGAGTACAATGAGCAGTTCTTC. The chain uses TRBV4-1 and TRBJ2-1; 10 bases map to TRBD2. V lost 2 bases to trimming and J lost 4 bases; unmatched junction nucleotides: 5. Germline loops: CDR1 MGHRA, CDR2 YSYEKL. The CDR3 loop spans 16 amino acids.

Of note for this clone: This CDR3 is also generated by other DNA sequences in the sample. V is TRBV9 and J is TRBJ2-3; D gene unclear. V lost 3 bases and J lost 2, with 4 bases in between. Germline lookup yields CDR1 SGDLS and CDR2 YYNGEE. This CDR3 has 12 residues. CDR3: CASSAYTDTQYF. The CDR3 coding sequence is TGTGCCAGCAGCGCTTACACAGATACGCAGTATTTT.

In DNA form, the CDR3 reads TGTGCCAGCAGAACCGGACAGCCAAACAATGAGCAGTTCTTC. It translates to CASRTGQPNNEQFF. V and J are TRBV11-1 and TRBJ2-1; TRBD1 might be the D (6 bases). Trimming left V 6 bases short and J 5 bases short, with 14 bases between. This CDR3 region has 14 residues. CDR1 and CDR2 (germline): SGHAT, FQDESV (reference sequence). Full variable domain (rest looked up from reference TRBV11-1 and TRBJ2-1): EAEVAQSPRYKITEKSQAVAFWCDPISGHATLYWYRQILGQGPELLVQFQDESVVDDSQLPKDRFSAERLKGVDSTLKIQPAELGDSAMYLCASRTGQPNNEQFFGPGTRLTVL.

The table lists this clone with a count of one. The gene calls are TRBV7-2 and TRBJ1-5, with D possibly matching TRBD1 (6 bases). This CDR3 contains 13 residues. V lost 3 bases and J 6 bases, leaving 9 bases between the germline ends. Germline V gene sequence: CDR1 SGHTA, CDR2 FQGNSA. CDR3 DNA: TGTGCCAGCAGCTTCGACAGGCCTCAGCCCCAGCATTTT. Protein product: CASSFDRPQPQHF.

The rearrangement uses TRBV7-9 and TRBJ2-5; 7 bases fit TRBD2. CDR1 is SEHNR, CDR2 FQNEAQ, per germline (reference sequence). This CDR3 has 15 residues. The trim removed 5 bases at V and 2 bases at J, leaving 8 bases unmatched. CDR3 coding DNA: TGTGCCAGCAGCCCTGCTTGGGGAGGGCAAGAGACCCAGTACTTC. Translated, it gives CASSPAWGGQETQYF.

This clone was seen a single time. This chain links TRBV6-5 with TRBJ2-1; 11 bases are a match to TRBD2. V was clipped by 7 bases and J by 7 bases; unmatched bases: 6. The CDR3 runs 14 residues. Germline CDR1 is MNHEY and CDR2 is SVGAGI. The CDR3 region is CASTRTSGWNEQFF. The CDR3 nucleotides read TGTGCCAGCACCCGGACTAGCGGGTGGAATGAGCAGTTCTTC.

This chain connects TRBV18 to TRBJ1-4, with TRBD1 matching 7 bases. Looked up from germline, CDR1 is KGHSH and CDR2 is LQKENI. The CDR3 covers 13 residues. Unmatched junction bases numbered 3, after V lost 6 bases and J lost 5 bases. Here the CDR3 DNA reads TGTGCCAGCTCGGGACAGCAAAATGAAAAACTGTTTTTT. This translates into CASSGQQNEKLFF.

The chain uses TRBV28 and TRBJ1-2; no clear D gene. The CDR3 is 13 amino acids. Germline V lookup: CDR1 MDHEN, CDR2 SYDVKM. V lost 3 bases and J 8 bases, leaving 13 bases between the germline ends. The CDR3 nucleotides are TGTGCCAGCAGTTTTGGAGGAACCCCAGGCTACACCTTC. Translated, it gives CASSFGGTPGYTF.

V usage is TRBV18 and J usage is TRBJ2-1; 10 positions match TRBD1. V was clipped by 3 bases and J by 10 bases; unmatched bases: 9. This CDR3 comprises 15 residues. Looked up from germline, CDR1 is KGHSH and CDR2 is LQKENI. CDR3 sequence (DNA): TGTGCCAGCTCACCGGGGACAGGGGACTTGGGGGAGCAGTTCTTC. Translating gives CASSPGTGDLGEQFF.

This clone appeared a single time. V usage is TRBV28 and J usage is TRBJ1-5; D gene uncertain. V shed 3 bases and J shed 4 bases, with 7 bases lying between them. Germline CDR1 MDHEN, CDR2 SYDVKM. The CDR3 is made up of 13 amino acids. In DNA, the CDR3 is TGTGCCAGCAGTTTTGACGGGAATCAGCCCCAGCATTTT. It encodes CASSFDGNQPQHF.

The rearrangement uses TRBV2 and TRBJ1-2; TRBD1 is a possible D gene (6 bases). Germline CDR1 SNHLY, CDR2 FYNNEI. This CDR3 spans 14 amino acids. The ends were cut back, 7 bases at V and 4 bases at J, with 16 bases in the middle. The CDR3 here is CASNQQGYAYGYTF. The CDR3 coding sequence is TGTGCCAGCAATCAACAGGGTTACGCCTATGGCTACACCTTC. Based on the CDR3 plus reference TRBV2 and TRBJ1-2, the full variable domain is EPEVTQTPSHQVTQMGQEVILRCVPISNHLYFYWYRQILGQKVEFLVSFYNNEISEKSEIFDDQFSVERPDGSNFTLKIRSTKLEDSAMYFCASNQQGYAYGYTFGSGTRLTVV.

V and J are TRBV5-1 and TRBJ2-1; 13 nucleotides match TRBD2. J lost 2 bases, V lost 2 bases, and 7 bases had no gene match. Per the germline V gene, CDR1 is SGHRS and CDR2 is YFSETQ. The length of the CDR3 is 18 residues. CDR3: CASSFQTSGRPTYNEQFF. DNA of the CDR3: TGCGCCAGCAGCTTTCAGACTAGCGGGAGGCCGACCTACAATGAGCAGTTCTTC.

This chain uses TRBV5-1 with TRBJ2-7, with 12 bases that match TRBD2. CDR1 SGHRS and CDR2 YFSETQ come from the germline V gene. V lost 6 bases and J lost 1; bases outside the gene matches: 8. The CDR3 extends over 16 amino acids. CDR3 in DNA: TGCGCCAGCACTCTCACCGGGACTAGCGGGTCCTACGAGCAGTACTTC. It codes for CASTLTGTSGSYEQYF.

V is TRBV5-1 and J is TRBJ2-7, with TRBD2 matching over 10 bases. Germline lookup yields CDR1 SGHRS and CDR2 YFSETQ. Trimming at V came to 4 bases and at J to 1 base, leaving 5 bases not matched to a gene. This CDR3 region has 15 residues. This CDR3 is CASSNGLADSYEQYF. In DNA, the CDR3 is TGCGCCAGCAGCAATGGACTAGCGGATTCCTACGAGCAGTACTTC.